The TCR beta chain described here comes from a study of blood T cell repertoires in COVID-19. Study information: Sources were T cells, B-cell-depleted T cells, or PBMCs; the material itself was cDNA or gDNA.

The V and J ends lost 8 bases and 4 bases, in that order; junction bases with no gene match: 8. Germline CDR1 reads SGHRS; CDR2 reads YFSETQ. The CDR3 totals 13 residues. Measured with immunoSEQ multiplex PCR; TCRdb has only the in-frame clones, and not every one. This sample has a few hundred thousand clones, with roughly 75% found just once. The sample taken for sequencing was peripheral blood. The TCR sequence derives from an older woman with acute or convalescent COVID-19. The genes are TRBV5-1 and TRBJ2-5; 7 nucleotides match TRBD1. The CDR3 DNA reads as TGCGCCAGTTCACAGGGGAACGGAGAGACCCAGTACTTC. Translated: CASSQGNGETQYF.